One TCR beta chain is described in this entry. Its antigen is not identified. V lost 0 bases to trimming and J lost 10 bases, with 19 bases between them. The CDR3 spans 16 residues. Germline-derived CDR1 and CDR2 are MGHRA and YSYEKL. Negative isolation yielded CD8+ and CD4+ T cells; FACS enriched TEMRA cells. This sample stems from a study of CD8 T cells in Susac syndrome. Study in general: At the time of blood draw, patients with Susac syndrome were therapy-naive, receiving corticosteroids, or receiving intravenous immunoglobulin alone. Study findings and constraints: The study identified sixteen and five Susac-specific public clones in total CD8+ and CD8+ TEMRA repertoires.

About 0.45 to 1 ug RNA was reverse transcribed with random hexamers. TCRdb used MiXCR to reprocess the immunoSEQ multiplex PCR reads, holding one entry per CDR3 protein. The data show approximately 79,000 distinct CDR3 sequences, 93% seen once. The chain has TRBV4-1 and TRBJ2-1; D possibly corresponds to TRBD2 (5 bases). The source material was CD8+ T cells from PBMCs. This TCR derives from a human donor with Susac syndrome. The chain's CDR3 is CASSQDATGLPREQFF. DNA for the CDR3: TGCGCCAGCAGCCAAGACGCAACTGGACTCCCCCGCGAGCAGTTCTTC.